This T cell receptor (beta chain) is drawn from a study of blood T cell repertoires in COVID-19. This CDR3 region has 16 residues. Deletions cut 5 bases from V and 0 bases from J, with 14 bases between. Germline CDR1 SNHLY, CDR2 FYNNEI. Some clones are missing from TCRdb's copy, which holds only in-frame ones; the method was immunoSEQ multiplex PCR. The data show under 250,000 clones, roughly 82% seen once. Sequencing was carried out using peripheral blood. The receptor's source is a woman aged 80 or over with COVID-19, enrolled during active disease. The rearrangement links TRBV2 to TRBJ1-3; a possible D gene is TRBD1 (6 bases). CDR3 sequence (DNA): TGTGCCAGCAGTTTTCAGACAGGCTACTCTGGAAACACCATATATTTT. It encodes CASSFQTGYSGNTIYF.